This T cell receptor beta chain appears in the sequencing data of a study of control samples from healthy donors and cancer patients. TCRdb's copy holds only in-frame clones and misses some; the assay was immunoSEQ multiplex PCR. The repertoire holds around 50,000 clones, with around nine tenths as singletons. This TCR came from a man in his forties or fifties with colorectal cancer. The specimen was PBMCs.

The CDR3 nucleotides read TGTGCCAGCAGCTTGGAGATGGGGGGGGCCTACGAGCAGTACTTC. This encodes CASSLEMGGAYEQYF. The chain has TRBV5-6 and TRBJ2-7; 7 nucleotides line up with TRBD2. The germline V gene has CDR1 SGHDT and CDR2 YYEEEE. This CDR3 is 15 amino acids long. Trimming at V came to 0 bases and at J to 2 bases, leaving 5 bases not matched to a gene.